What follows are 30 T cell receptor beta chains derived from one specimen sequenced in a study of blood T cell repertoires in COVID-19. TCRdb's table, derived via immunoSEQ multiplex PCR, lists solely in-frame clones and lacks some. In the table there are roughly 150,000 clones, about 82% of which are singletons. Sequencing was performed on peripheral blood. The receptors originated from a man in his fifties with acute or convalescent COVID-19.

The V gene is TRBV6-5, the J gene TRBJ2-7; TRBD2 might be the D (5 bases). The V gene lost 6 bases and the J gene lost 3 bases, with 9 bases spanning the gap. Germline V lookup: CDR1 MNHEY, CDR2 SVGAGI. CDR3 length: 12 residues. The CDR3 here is CASRSSDYEQYF. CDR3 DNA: TGTGCCAGCAGGAGTAGCGACTACGAGCAGTACTTC.

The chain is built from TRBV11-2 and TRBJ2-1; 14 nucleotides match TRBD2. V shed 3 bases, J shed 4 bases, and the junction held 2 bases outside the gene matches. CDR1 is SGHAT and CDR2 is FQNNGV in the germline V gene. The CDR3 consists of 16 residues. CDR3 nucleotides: TGTGCCAGCAGCTTGGGACTAGCGGGGGATTACAATGAGCAGTTCTTC. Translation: CASSLGLAGDYNEQFF.

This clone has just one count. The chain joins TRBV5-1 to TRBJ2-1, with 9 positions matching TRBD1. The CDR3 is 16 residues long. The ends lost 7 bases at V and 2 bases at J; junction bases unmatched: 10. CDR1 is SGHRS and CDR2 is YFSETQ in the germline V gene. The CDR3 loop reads CASLWGRDRAYNEQFF. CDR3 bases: TGCGCCAGCCTCTGGGGTCGGGACAGGGCCTACAATGAGCAGTTCTTC. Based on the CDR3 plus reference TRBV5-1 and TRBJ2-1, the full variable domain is KAGVTQTPRYLIKTRGQQVTLSCSPISGHRSVSWYQQTPGQGLQFLFEYFSETQRNKGNFPGRFSGRQFSNSRSEMNVSTLELGDSALYLCASLWGRDRAYNEQFFGPGTRLTVL.

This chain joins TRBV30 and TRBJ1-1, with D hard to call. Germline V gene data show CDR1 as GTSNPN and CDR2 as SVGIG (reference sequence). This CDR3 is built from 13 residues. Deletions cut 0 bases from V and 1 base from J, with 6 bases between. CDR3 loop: CAWSVQWNTEAFF. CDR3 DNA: TGTGCCTGGAGTGTACAGTGGAACACTGAAGCTTTCTTT.

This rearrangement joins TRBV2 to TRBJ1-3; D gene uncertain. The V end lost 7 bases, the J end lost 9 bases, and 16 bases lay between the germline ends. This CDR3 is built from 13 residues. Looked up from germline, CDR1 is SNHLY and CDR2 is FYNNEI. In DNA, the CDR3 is TGTGCCAGCATGAAGCGGGAGGTGGGCACCATATATTTT. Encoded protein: CASMKREVGTIYF.

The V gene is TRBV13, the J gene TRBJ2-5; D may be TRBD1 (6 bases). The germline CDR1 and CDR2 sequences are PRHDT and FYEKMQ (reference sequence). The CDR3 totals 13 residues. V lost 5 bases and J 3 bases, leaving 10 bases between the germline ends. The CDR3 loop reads CASSKRGKETQYF. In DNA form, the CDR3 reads TGTGCCAGCAGCAAGAGGGGGAAAGAGACCCAGTACTTC.

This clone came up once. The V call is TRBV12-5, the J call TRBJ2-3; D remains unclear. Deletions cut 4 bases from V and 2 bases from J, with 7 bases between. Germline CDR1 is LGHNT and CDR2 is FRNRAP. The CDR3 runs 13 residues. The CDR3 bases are TGTGCTAGTGGTTCCCGAGCCACAGATACGCAGTATTTT. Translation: CASGSRATDTQYF.

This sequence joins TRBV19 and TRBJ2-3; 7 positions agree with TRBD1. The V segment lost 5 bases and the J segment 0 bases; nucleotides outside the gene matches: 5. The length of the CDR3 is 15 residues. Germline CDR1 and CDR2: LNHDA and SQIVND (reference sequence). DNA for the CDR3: TGTGCCAGTAGTGACAGGGCCCGCAGCACAGATACGCAGTATTTT. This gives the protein CASSDRARSTDTQYF.

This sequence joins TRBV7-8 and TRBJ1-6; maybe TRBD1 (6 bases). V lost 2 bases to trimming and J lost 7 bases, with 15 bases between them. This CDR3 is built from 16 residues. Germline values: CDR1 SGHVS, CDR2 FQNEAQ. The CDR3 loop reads CASSLRILQGNSPLHF. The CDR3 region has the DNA TGTGCCAGCAGCTTAAGGATTCTACAGGGAAATTCACCCCTCCACTTT.

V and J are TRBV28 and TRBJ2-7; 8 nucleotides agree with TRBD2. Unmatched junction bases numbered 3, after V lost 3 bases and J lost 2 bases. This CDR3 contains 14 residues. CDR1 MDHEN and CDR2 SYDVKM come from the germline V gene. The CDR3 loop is CASSFTSGPYEQYF. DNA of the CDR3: TGTGCCAGCAGTTTTACTAGCGGACCCTACGAGCAGTACTTC. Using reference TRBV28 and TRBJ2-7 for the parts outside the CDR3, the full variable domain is DVKVTQSSRYLVKRTGEKVFLECVQDMDHENMFWYRQDPGLGLRLIYFSYDVKMKEKGDIPEGYSVSREKKERFSLILESASTNQTSMYLCASSFTSGPYEQYFGPGTRLTVT.

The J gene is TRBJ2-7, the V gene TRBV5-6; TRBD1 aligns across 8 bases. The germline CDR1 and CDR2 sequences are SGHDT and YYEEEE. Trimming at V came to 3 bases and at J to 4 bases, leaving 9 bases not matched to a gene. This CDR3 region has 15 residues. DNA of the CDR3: TGTGCCAGCAGCTATTTGGACAGGGCCCCTTACGAGCAGTACTTC. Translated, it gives CASSYLDRAPYEQYF.

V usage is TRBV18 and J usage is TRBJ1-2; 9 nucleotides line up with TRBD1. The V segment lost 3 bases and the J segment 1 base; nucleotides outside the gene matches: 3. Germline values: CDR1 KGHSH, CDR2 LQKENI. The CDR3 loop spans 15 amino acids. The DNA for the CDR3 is TGTGCCAGCTCACCCGGGACAGGGTTTAACTATGGCTACACCTTC. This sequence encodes CASSPGTGFNYGYTF.

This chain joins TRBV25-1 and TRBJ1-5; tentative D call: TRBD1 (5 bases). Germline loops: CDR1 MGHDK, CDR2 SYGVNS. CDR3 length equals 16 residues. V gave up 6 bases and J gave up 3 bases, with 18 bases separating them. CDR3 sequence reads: CASSPSGRGSNQPQHF. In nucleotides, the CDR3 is TGTGCCAGCAGCCCCTCGGGGAGGGGTTCCAATCAGCCCCAGCATTTT.

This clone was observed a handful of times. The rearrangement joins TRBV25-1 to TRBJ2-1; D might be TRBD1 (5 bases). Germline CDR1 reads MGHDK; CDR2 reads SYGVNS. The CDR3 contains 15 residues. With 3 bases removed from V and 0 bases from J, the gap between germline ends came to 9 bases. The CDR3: CASSDRASSYNEQFF. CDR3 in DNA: TGTGCCAGCAGTGACAGGGCGAGCTCCTACAATGAGCAGTTCTTC.

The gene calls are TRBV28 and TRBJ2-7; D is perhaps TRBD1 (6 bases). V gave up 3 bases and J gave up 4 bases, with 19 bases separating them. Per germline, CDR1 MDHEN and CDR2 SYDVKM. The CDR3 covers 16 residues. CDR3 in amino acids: CASSFQAGVPPYEQYF. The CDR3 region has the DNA TGTGCCAGCAGTTTTCAGGCAGGGGTTCCTCCGTACGAGCAGTACTTC.

For the CDR3, the DNA is TGTGCCATCAGATGGACAGCCTATAACACTGAAGCTTTCTTT. Its translation: CAIRWTAYNTEAFF. The J gene is TRBJ1-1, the V gene TRBV10-3, with D tentatively TRBD1 (6 bases). The V end lost 6 bases, the J end lost 2 bases, and 13 bases lay between the germline ends. Germline CDR1 and CDR2: ENHRY and SYGVKD. This CDR3 region has 14 residues.

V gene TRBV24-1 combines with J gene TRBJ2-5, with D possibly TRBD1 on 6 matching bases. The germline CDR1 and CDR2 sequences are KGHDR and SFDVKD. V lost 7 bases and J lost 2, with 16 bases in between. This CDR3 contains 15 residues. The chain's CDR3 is CATSLSGTTQETQYF. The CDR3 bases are TGTGCCACCAGCCTCTCCGGGACAACTCAAGAGACCCAGTACTTC.

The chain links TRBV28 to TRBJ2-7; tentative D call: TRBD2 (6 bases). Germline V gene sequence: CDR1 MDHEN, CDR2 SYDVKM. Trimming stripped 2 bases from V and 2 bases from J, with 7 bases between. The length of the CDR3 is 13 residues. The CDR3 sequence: CASSLIAAYEQYF. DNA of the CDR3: TGTGCCAGCAGTTTAATAGCGGCCTACGAGCAGTACTTC.

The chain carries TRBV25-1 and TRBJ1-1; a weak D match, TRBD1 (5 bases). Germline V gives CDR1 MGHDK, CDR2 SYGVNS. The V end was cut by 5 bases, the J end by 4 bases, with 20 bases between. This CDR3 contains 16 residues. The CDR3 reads CASSSPRRGVITEAFF. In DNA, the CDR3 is TGTGCCAGCAGTTCCCCCCGGCGGGGGGTGATCACTGAAGCTTTCTTT.

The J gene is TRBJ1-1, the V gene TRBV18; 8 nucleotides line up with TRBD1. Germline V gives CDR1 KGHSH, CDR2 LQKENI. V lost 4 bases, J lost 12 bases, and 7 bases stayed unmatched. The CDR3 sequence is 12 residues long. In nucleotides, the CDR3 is TGTGCCAGCTCACGAGCGGACAGGGAGACTTTCTTT. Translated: CASSRADRETFF.

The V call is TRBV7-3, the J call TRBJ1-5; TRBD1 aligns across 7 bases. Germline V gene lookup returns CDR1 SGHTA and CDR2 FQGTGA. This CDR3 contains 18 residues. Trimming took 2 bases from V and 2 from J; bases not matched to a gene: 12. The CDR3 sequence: CASSLGVADREGNQPQHF. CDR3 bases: TGTGCCAGCAGCTTAGGGGTAGCCGACAGGGAGGGCAATCAGCCCCAGCATTTT.

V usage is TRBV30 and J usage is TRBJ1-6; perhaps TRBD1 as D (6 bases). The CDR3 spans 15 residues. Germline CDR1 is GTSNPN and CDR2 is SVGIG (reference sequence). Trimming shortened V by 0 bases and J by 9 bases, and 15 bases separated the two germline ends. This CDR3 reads CAWSVTGGPGSPLHF. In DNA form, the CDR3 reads TGTGCCTGGAGTGTAACGGGGGGCCCTGGTTCACCCCTCCACTTT.

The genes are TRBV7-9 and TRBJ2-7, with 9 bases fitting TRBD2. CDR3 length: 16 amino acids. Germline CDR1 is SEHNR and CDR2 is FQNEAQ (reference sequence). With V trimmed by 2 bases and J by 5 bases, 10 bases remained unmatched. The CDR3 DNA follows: TGTGCCAGCAGCTTAAGTCGGGCTAGCGGGATCCACGAGCAGTACTTC. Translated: CASSLSRASGIHEQYF.

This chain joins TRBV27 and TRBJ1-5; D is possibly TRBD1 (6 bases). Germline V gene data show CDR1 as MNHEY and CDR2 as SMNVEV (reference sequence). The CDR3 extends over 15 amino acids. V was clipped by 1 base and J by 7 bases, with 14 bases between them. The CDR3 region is CASSLFGPGVQPQHF. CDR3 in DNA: TGTGCCAGCAGTTTATTTGGTCCAGGGGTCCAGCCCCAGCATTTT.

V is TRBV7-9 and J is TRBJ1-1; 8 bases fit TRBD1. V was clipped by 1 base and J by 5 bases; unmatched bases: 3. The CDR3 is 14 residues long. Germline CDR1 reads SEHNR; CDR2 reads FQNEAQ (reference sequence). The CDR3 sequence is CASSLEQGGTEAFF. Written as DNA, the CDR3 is TGTGCCAGCAGCTTAGAACAGGGGGGGACTGAAGCTTTCTTT.

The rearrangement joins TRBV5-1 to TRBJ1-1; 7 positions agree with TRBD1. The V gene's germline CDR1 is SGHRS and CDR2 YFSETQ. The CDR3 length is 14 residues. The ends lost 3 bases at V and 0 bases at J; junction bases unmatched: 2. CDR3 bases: TGCGCCAGCAGCTCAGGGGGGATGAACACTGAAGCTTTCTTT. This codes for CASSSGGMNTEAFF.

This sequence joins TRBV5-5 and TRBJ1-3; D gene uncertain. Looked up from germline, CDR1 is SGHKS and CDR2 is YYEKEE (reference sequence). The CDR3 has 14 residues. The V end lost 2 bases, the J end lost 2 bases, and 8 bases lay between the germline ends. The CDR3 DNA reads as TGTGCCAGCAGCTTAACGGGAACTGGAAACACCATATATTTT. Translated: CASSLTGTGNTIYF.

The CDR3 DNA sequence: TGTGCCAGTAGTATAACACAGGGGTCGAGGCAGCCCCAGCATTTT. Protein sequence: CASSITQGSRQPQHF. V is TRBV19 and J is TRBJ1-5; 7 bases line up with TRBD1. V gave up 2 bases and J gave up 7 bases; unmatched junction bases: 8. The germline V gene encodes CDR1 LNHDA and CDR2 SQIVND (reference sequence). CDR3 length: 15 amino acids.

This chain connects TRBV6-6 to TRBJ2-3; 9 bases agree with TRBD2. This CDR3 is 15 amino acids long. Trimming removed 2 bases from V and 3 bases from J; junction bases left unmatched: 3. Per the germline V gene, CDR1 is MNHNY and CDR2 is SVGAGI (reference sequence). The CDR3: CASSYLLAGTDTQYF. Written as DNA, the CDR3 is TGTGCCAGCAGTTACCTCCTAGCGGGGACAGATACGCAGTATTTT.

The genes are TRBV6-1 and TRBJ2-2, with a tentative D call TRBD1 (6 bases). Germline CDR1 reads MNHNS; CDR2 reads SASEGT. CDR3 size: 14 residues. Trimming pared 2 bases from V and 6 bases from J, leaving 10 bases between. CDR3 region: CASSEPGTPGELFF. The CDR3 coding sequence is TGTGCCAGCAGTGAACCGGGGACACCCGGGGAGCTGTTTTTT.